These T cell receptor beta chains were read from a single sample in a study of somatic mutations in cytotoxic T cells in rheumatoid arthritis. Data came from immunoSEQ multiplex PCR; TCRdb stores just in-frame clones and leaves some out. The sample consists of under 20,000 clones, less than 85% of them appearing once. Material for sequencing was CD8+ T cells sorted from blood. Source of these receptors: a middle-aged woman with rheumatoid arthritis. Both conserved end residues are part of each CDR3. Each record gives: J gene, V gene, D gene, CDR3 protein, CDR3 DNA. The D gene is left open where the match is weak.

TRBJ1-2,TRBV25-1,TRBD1,CASSEGQGLDGYTF,TGTGCCAGCAGTGAGGGACAGGGATTGGATGGCTACACCTTC
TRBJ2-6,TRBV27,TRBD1,CASSLMTGGSFSGANVLTF,TGTGCCAGCAGTTTAATGACAGGGGGGAGCTTCTCTGGGGCCAACGTCCTGACTTTC
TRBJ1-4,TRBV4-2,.,CASSQGSGELFF,TGTGCCAGCAGCCAAGGATCGGGGGAACTGTTTTTT
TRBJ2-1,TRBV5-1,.,CASSLEGEEFF,TGCGCCAGCAGCTTGGAAGGGGAGGAGTTCTTC
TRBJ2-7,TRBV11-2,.,CVSSEGSYEQYF,TGTGTCAGCAGTGAGGGATCCTACGAGCAGTACTTC
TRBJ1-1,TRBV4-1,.,CASSQEGGGTEAFF,TGCGCCAGCAGCCAGGAAGGGGGTGGCACTGAAGCTTTCTTT
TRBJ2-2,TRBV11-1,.,CASSPGRGGELFF,TGTGCCAGCAGCCCCGGGAGAGGCGGGGAGCTGTTTTTT
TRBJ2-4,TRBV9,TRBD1,CASGTGDFKNIQYF,TGTGCAAGCGGGACAGGGGATTTCAAAAACATTCAGTACTTC
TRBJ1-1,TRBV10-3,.,CAIEAEPLTEAFF,TGTGCCATCGAGGCAGAACCTCTCACTGAAGCTTTCTTT
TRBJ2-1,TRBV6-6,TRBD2,CASRPTSGGLYEQFF,TGTGCCAGCAGACCGACTAGCGGGGGGCTCTATGAGCAGTTCTTC
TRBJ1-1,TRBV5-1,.,CASSLGQPNTEAFF,TGCGCCAGCAGCTTGGGACAACCTAACACTGAAGCTTTCTTT